A selection of T cell receptor beta chains follows, all from one sample in a study of T cell repertoires in ileal Crohn's disease. Using immunoSEQ multiplex PCR, the repertoire was profiled, and TCRdb retains in-frame clones only, with some absent. The data hold approximately 7,600 clones, with about 70% observed a single time. The specimen sequenced was ileal tissue. These TCRs come from an adult with Crohn's disease. CDR3s include the opening cysteine and the closing phenylalanine or tryptophan. D genes are given only for firm matches. The size field is filled for only some rows; it gives once, few, many or a size class.

d_gene: .; v_gene: TRBV7-9; abundance: .; j_gene: TRBJ1-1; CDR3nt: TGTGCCAGCAGCTCGCCAGTGATGAACACTGAAGCTTTCTTT; CDR3aa: CASSSPVMNTEAFF
d_gene: .; v_gene: TRBV5-5; abundance: .; j_gene: TRBJ1-4; CDR3nt: TGTGCCAGCAGCCCTGGGTCGGGTACGAGACTGTTTTTT; CDR3aa: CASSPGSGTRLFF
d_gene: .; v_gene: TRBV12-5; abundance: .; j_gene: TRBJ1-1; CDR3nt: TGTGCTAGTGGTTTGGCAACTGAAGCTTTCTTT; CDR3aa: CASGLATEAFF
d_gene: TRBD1; v_gene: TRBV6-1; abundance: few; j_gene: TRBJ2-2; CDR3nt: TGTGCCACTGGGACAGGGCTTTCTTCCGGGGAGCTGTTTTTT; CDR3aa: CATGTGLSSGELFF
d_gene: .; v_gene: TRBV7-2; abundance: once; j_gene: TRBJ1-5; CDR3nt: TGTGCCAGCAGCTTACAGACGGGACAGCCCCAGCATTTT; CDR3aa: CASSLQTGQPQHF
d_gene: .; v_gene: TRBV7-9; abundance: .; j_gene: TRBJ1-5; CDR3nt: TGTGCCAGCAGCCCCTCAGGGCAGCCCCAGCATTTT; CDR3aa: CASSPSGQPQHF
d_gene: TRBD2; v_gene: TRBV6-6; abundance: .; j_gene: TRBJ2-5; CDR3nt: TGTGCCAGCAGATTTAGCGGGGCGAACCAAGAGACCCAGTACTTC; CDR3aa: CASRFSGANQETQYF
d_gene: .; v_gene: TRBV6-1; abundance: .; j_gene: TRBJ1-1; CDR3nt: TGTGCCGCCCCAGACATGTACACTGAAGCTTTCTTT; CDR3aa: CAAPDMYTEAFF
d_gene: .; v_gene: TRBV29-1; abundance: .; j_gene: TRBJ1-2; CDR3nt: TGCAGCGTTGGGGGACGGGGGGGGACCTATGGCTACACCTTC; CDR3aa: CSVGGRGGTYGYTF
d_gene: .; v_gene: TRBV7-8; abundance: .; j_gene: TRBJ1-6; CDR3nt: TGTGCCAGCAGCTTAGGGCGCATGGGGAGGAATTCACCCCTCCACTTT; CDR3aa: CASSLGRMGRNSPLHF
d_gene: TRBD2; v_gene: TRBV6-5; abundance: .; j_gene: TRBJ2-1; CDR3nt: TGTGCCAGCAGTTCGGGACTAGCGGGGGGTGAGCAGTTCTTC; CDR3aa: CASSSGLAGGEQFF
d_gene: .; v_gene: TRBV2; abundance: .; j_gene: TRBJ2-7; CDR3nt: TGTGCCAGCAGTGACGCCCAGTACGAGCAGTACTTC; CDR3aa: CASSDAQYEQYF
d_gene: .; v_gene: TRBV7-6; abundance: .; j_gene: TRBJ1-4; CDR3nt: TGTGCCAGCAGCTCCCTGCTAGGGGTTACAACTAATGAAAAACTGTTTTTT; CDR3aa: CASSSLLGVTTNEKLFF
d_gene: TRBD2; v_gene: TRBV2; abundance: .; j_gene: TRBJ2-7; CDR3nt: TGTGCCAGCAGACGGACTAGCGTTATCGAGCAGTACTTC; CDR3aa: CASRRTSVIEQYF
d_gene: .; v_gene: TRBV2; abundance: .; j_gene: TRBJ2-7; CDR3nt: TGTGCCAGCAATACCCAGGGGCCAACCTACGAGCAGTACTTC; CDR3aa: CASNTQGPTYEQYF
d_gene: .; v_gene: TRBV18; abundance: few; j_gene: TRBJ2-1; CDR3nt: TGTGCCAGCTCAGGCGGTGGACTGAGCGGGACAGGATACAATGAGCAGTTCTTC; CDR3aa: CASSGGGLSGTGYNEQFF
d_gene: TRBD1; v_gene: TRBV30; abundance: few; j_gene: TRBJ2-1; CDR3nt: TGTGCCTGGAGTAGAACAGGGACAGCTTTGAGGAATGAGCAGTTCTTC; CDR3aa: CAWSRTGTALRNEQFF
d_gene: TRBD2; v_gene: TRBV13; abundance: .; j_gene: TRBJ2-5; CDR3nt: TGTGCCAGCAGCCAAAGGAGGGAGGGGATCCAAGAGACCCAGTACTTC; CDR3aa: CASSQRREGIQETQYF
d_gene: TRBD1; v_gene: TRBV15; abundance: once; j_gene: TRBJ1-3; CDR3nt: TGTGCCACCAGCAGAGAGGACAGGGCCTCTGGAAACACCATATATTTT; CDR3aa: CATSREDRASGNTIYF
d_gene: .; v_gene: TRBV13; abundance: .; j_gene: TRBJ2-2; CDR3nt: TGTGCCAGCAGCTTCCGGGACTCGAAGGAGGTCGGGGAGCTGTTTTTT; CDR3aa: CASSFRDSKEVGELFF
d_gene: TRBD1; v_gene: TRBV6-5; abundance: .; j_gene: TRBJ1-2; CDR3nt: TGTGCCAGCAGTCGCTCGACAGGGACCGTTGGTGGCTACACCTTC; CDR3aa: CASSRSTGTVGGYTF
d_gene: .; v_gene: TRBV5-1; abundance: .; j_gene: TRBJ2-7; CDR3nt: TGCGCCAGCAGCTTGGGGGCCGTACTCTCCTACGAGCAGTACTTC; CDR3aa: CASSLGAVLSYEQYF
d_gene: .; v_gene: TRBV30; abundance: few; j_gene: TRBJ2-7; CDR3nt: TGTGCCTGTCCCCACGGGGCGGGGACGGGCGAGCAGTACTTC; CDR3aa: CACPHGAGTGEQYF
d_gene: .; v_gene: TRBV6-1; abundance: .; j_gene: TRBJ2-5; CDR3nt: TGTGCCAGCAGTGAAGCCAGAGAGACCCAGTACTTC; CDR3aa: CASSEARETQYF
d_gene: TRBD1; v_gene: TRBV5-1; abundance: .; j_gene: TRBJ2-6; CDR3nt: TGCGCCAGCACCCTTCAGGGGGCGCACGGGGCCAACGTCCTGACTTTC; CDR3aa: CASTLQGAHGANVLTF
d_gene: .; v_gene: TRBV27; abundance: .; j_gene: TRBJ2-7; CDR3nt: TGTGCCAGCAGTTCCGGCCCTCTGGGGGGGGCCGTCTCCTACGAGCAGTACTTC; CDR3aa: CASSSGPLGGAVSYEQYF
d_gene: .; v_gene: TRBV2; abundance: .; j_gene: TRBJ1-1; CDR3nt: TGTGCCAGCAGCTCCACTCGATCCGAAGCTTTCTTT; CDR3aa: CASSSTRSEAFF
d_gene: .; v_gene: TRBV5-3; abundance: few; j_gene: TRBJ2-2; CDR3nt: TGTGCCAGAAGCTTAGGGGTATGTACGAACACCGGGGAGCTGTTTTTT; CDR3aa: CARSLGVCTNTGELFF
d_gene: .; v_gene: TRBV27; abundance: few; j_gene: TRBJ1-6; CDR3nt: TGTGCCAGCAGTTTAGAGGGAAATTCACCCCTCCACTTT; CDR3aa: CASSLEGNSPLHF
d_gene: TRBD1; v_gene: TRBV18; abundance: few; j_gene: TRBJ1-1; CDR3nt: TGTGCCAGCTCACCAGGACAGGTAGGCGCCATAAGGAACACTGAAGCTTTCTTT; CDR3aa: CASSPGQVGAIRNTEAFF
d_gene: TRBD1; v_gene: TRBV7-9; abundance: .; j_gene: TRBJ1-5; CDR3nt: TGTGCCAGCAGCGCAGGGACAGGGGTAGATCAGCCCCAGCATTTT; CDR3aa: CASSAGTGVDQPQHF
d_gene: TRBD2; v_gene: TRBV30; abundance: .; j_gene: TRBJ2-1; CDR3nt: TGTGCCTGGAGTTCGGTGACTAGCGGGTACAATGAGCAGTTCTTC; CDR3aa: CAWSSVTSGYNEQFF
d_gene: .; v_gene: TRBV7-6; abundance: .; j_gene: TRBJ1-3; CDR3nt: TGTGCCAGCAGCTTATCACGGGCTGGAAACACCATATATTTT; CDR3aa: CASSLSRAGNTIYF
d_gene: TRBD1; v_gene: TRBV4-3; abundance: .; j_gene: TRBJ2-6; CDR3nt: TGCGCCAGCAGCCAATACTACTCCGGGACAGGGGGCGGTGGGGCCAACGTCCTGACTTTC; CDR3aa: CASSQYYSGTGGGGANVLTF
d_gene: .; v_gene: TRBV18; abundance: .; j_gene: TRBJ1-2; CDR3nt: TGTGCCAGCTCACCCAGGGTAGGTGACGGCTACACCTTC; CDR3aa: CASSPRVGDGYTF
d_gene: .; v_gene: TRBV7-8; abundance: few; j_gene: TRBJ1-4; CDR3nt: TGTGCCAGCAGCCGAGACAGTGCAACTAATGAAAAACTGTTTTTT; CDR3aa: CASSRDSATNEKLFF
d_gene: TRBD2; v_gene: TRBV10-3; abundance: few; j_gene: TRBJ2-3; CDR3nt: TGTGCCATCGCGCGGGGGGGCGGCACAGATACGCAGTATTTT; CDR3aa: CAIARGGGTDTQYF
d_gene: TRBD1; v_gene: TRBV27; abundance: few; j_gene: TRBJ1-2; CDR3nt: TGTGCCAGCAAAGAGACAGGGGCTAACTATGGCTACACCTTC; CDR3aa: CASKETGANYGYTF
d_gene: .; v_gene: TRBV7-9; abundance: few; j_gene: TRBJ1-4; CDR3nt: TGTGCCAGCAGCTTCATGGGGGGGTATGGAAAACTGTTTTTT; CDR3aa: CASSFMGGYGKLFF
d_gene: TRBD1; v_gene: TRBV10-3; abundance: .; j_gene: TRBJ2-1; CDR3nt: TGTGCCATCAGTGAAACAGGGGACAATGAGCAGTTCTTC; CDR3aa: CAISETGDNEQFF
d_gene: TRBD2; v_gene: TRBV6-4; abundance: large; j_gene: TRBJ2-1; CDR3nt: TGTGCCAGCAGTGAGGAAATAGCGGGGGGACACAATGAGCAGTTCTTC; CDR3aa: CASSEEIAGGHNEQFF